These 25 T cell receptor beta chains were all obtained from the same sample, sequenced in a study. TCRdb itself ran the RT-PCR reads through MiXCR, one entry per CDR3 protein. The table lists about 680,000 distinct CDR3 sequences, approximately 15% of them singletons. Sequences were obtained from memory CD4+ T cells from blood. The receptors come from a female donor in good health, serving as a healthy control.

This clonotype was detected a few times. The rearrangement links TRBV5-8 to TRBJ2-1; D possibly corresponds to TRBD2 (6 bases). Germline V gene lookup returns CDR1 SGHTS and CDR2 YDEGEE. This CDR3 contains 15 residues. With 4 bases removed from V and 4 bases from J, the gap between germline ends came to 15 bases. The CDR3 reads CASSPRGRGYNEQFF. The DNA for the CDR3 is TGTGCCAGCAGCCCCCGGGGGAGAGGATACAATGAGCAGTTCTTC.

In its sample, this clonotype was seen a few times. The J gene is TRBJ2-4, the V gene TRBV18, with 9 bases aligning to TRBD1. The CDR3 length is 17 residues. The germline gives CDR1 KGHSH, CDR2 LQKENI. V dropped 3 bases and J dropped 0; count of bases not matched to a gene: 6. The CDR3 region is CASSPRTGDQAKNIQYF. CDR3 DNA: TGTGCCAGCTCACCCCGGACAGGGGACCAAGCCAAAAACATTCAGTACTTC.

A few counts support this clonotype. This chain links TRBV3-1 with TRBJ1-2; D unresolved. The CDR3 is 13 amino acids. V lost 2 bases, J lost 7 bases, and 11 bases lay in between. Germline CDR1 reads LGHDT; CDR2 reads YNNKEL (reference sequence). CDR3 protein: CASSQTGVGGYTF. The CDR3 bases are TGTGCCAGCAGCCAAACCGGTGTCGGTGGCTACACCTTC.

The table lists this clonotype with a few counts. The gene calls are TRBV20-1 and TRBJ2-7; 11 bases match TRBD2. There are 15 residues in the CDR3. Losses at the gene ends were 1 base for V and 3 bases for J; bases not matched to a gene: 5. Germline CDR1 is DFQATT and CDR2 is SNEGSKA (reference sequence). This CDR3 is CSARASGTSGYEQYF. The CDR3 DNA sequence: TGCAGTGCTAGAGCTTCCGGGACTAGCGGCTACGAGCAGTACTTC.

CDR3 in amino acids: CSARPGTSGTAYDEQFF. CDR3 bases: TGCAGTGCTAGGCCCGGGACTAGCGGGACAGCATACGATGAGCAGTTCTTC. The chain carries TRBV20-1 and TRBJ2-1; 13 positions agree with TRBD2. Germline lookup yields CDR1 DFQATT and CDR2 SNEGSKA (reference sequence). V lost 3 bases to trimming and J lost 8 bases; unmatched junction nucleotides: 13. The CDR3 totals 17 residues.

The chain employs TRBV7-9 and TRBJ1-1; TRBD1 agrees at 7 bases. This CDR3 spans 16 amino acids. After removal of 5 bases from V and 4 bases from J, the junction contained 13 bases not matched to a gene. Germline CDR1 reads SEHNR; CDR2 reads FQNEAQ (reference sequence). The CDR3 region has the DNA TGTGCCAGCAGCAAAACCACGACAGGGATGCGCACTGAAGCTTTCTTT. Translated: CASSKTTTGMRTEAFF.

This clonotype has just a few counts. The V and J genes are TRBV5-6 and TRBJ2-7; the D is unclear. Trimming removed 0 bases at V and 5 bases at J, with 9 bases between. The germline V gene encodes CDR1 SGHDT and CDR2 YYEEEE. CDR3 length: 13 amino acids. CDR3 DNA sequence: TGTGCCAGCAGCTTGGGGGTTTCCAACGAGCAGTACTTC. This codes for CASSLGVSNEQYF.

The V and J genes are TRBV5-4 and TRBJ2-1; D is ambiguous. This CDR3 contains 14 residues. V lost 3 bases, J lost 2 bases, and 9 bases lay in between. Germline V CDR1 and CDR2: SGHNT, YYREEE (reference sequence). The CDR3 loop reads CASSSDPAYNEQFF. The CDR3 DNA reads TGTGCCAGCAGCTCGGACCCGGCCTACAATGAGCAGTTCTTC. Complete variable domain (other parts from reference TRBV5-4 and TRBJ2-1): ETGVTQSPTHLIKTRGQQVTLRCSSQSGHNTVSWYQQALGQGPQFIFQYYREEENGRGNFPPRFSGLQFPNYSSELNVNALELDDSALYLCASSSDPAYNEQFFGPGTRLTVL.

V is TRBV12-3 or TRBV12-4 and J is TRBJ1-5; no clear D gene. The CDR3 runs 15 residues. Trimming left V 5 bases short and J 0 bases short, with 11 bases between. The CDR3 region has the DNA TGTGCCAGCAGTGAACGACAAGGTAGCAATCAGCCCCAGCATTTT. Protein: CASSERQGSNQPQHF.

This clonotype was counted only a few times. The gene calls are TRBV9 and TRBJ1-3, with D possibly matching TRBD1 (6 bases). This CDR3 spans 15 amino acids. Trimming removed 0 bases from V and 2 bases from J, with 9 bases in between. Germline CDR1 is SGDLS and CDR2 is YYNGEE. The CDR3 reads CASSVERGPGNTIYF. DNA for the CDR3: TGTGCCAGCAGCGTAGAACGGGGGCCTGGAAACACCATATATTTT.

This clonotype was counted ten times or more. The chain joins TRBV3-1 to TRBJ2-1; D not certain. The CDR3 has 12 residues. Germline assignment: CDR1 LGHDT and CDR2 YNNKEL (reference sequence). Trimming pared 6 bases from V and 3 bases from J, leaving 6 bases between. This CDR3 is CASRDDYNEQFF. DNA of the CDR3: TGTGCCAGCAGGGACGACTACAATGAGCAGTTCTTC.

This clonotype was seen repeatedly, ten times or more. J is TRBJ2-1 and V is TRBV29-1; 8 bases are shared with TRBD2. CDR3 size: 16 residues. The V segment lost 4 bases and the J segment 0 bases; nucleotides outside the gene matches: 8. Germline CDR1 is SQVTM and CDR2 is ANQGSEA. As DNA, the CDR3 is TGCAGCGTTGTTCGGTTTGGGACTAGCTCCTACAATGAGCAGTTCTTC. This encodes CSVVRFGTSSYNEQFF.

In its sample, this clonotype was seen many times. J is TRBJ1-5 and V is TRBV7-8; D is unresolved. Germline-derived CDR1 and CDR2 are SGHVS and FQNEAQ. This CDR3 comprises 15 residues. With 1 base removed from V and 1 base from J, the gap between germline ends came to 8 bases. The CDR3 nucleotides read TGTGCCAGCAGCTTAGACGGAGAGAGCAATCAGCCCCAGCATTTT. This gives the protein CASSLDGESNQPQHF.

This clonotype was found a few times. The chain carries TRBV12-3 or TRBV12-4 and TRBJ1-2; D is uncertain. The CDR3 runs 13 residues. The V end was cut by 3 bases, the J end by 5 bases, with 10 bases between. The CDR3 DNA sequence: TGTGCCAGCAGTTTTGAGGTTGAGTATGGCTACACCTTC. Amino acid sequence: CASSFEVEYGYTF.

This clonotype occurred a few times. The gene calls are TRBV5-1 and TRBJ2-1; D unclear. This CDR3 has 11 amino acids. Trimming shortened V by 4 bases and J by 10 bases, and 9 bases separated the two germline ends. Germline V gene data show CDR1 as SGHRS and CDR2 as YFSETQ. CDR3 bases: TGCGCCAGCAGCATAGACGGGGAGCAGTTCTTC. Amino acid sequence: CASSIDGEQFF.

The chain carries TRBV20-1 and TRBJ1-1; D perhaps matches TRBD1 (6 bases). The germline V gene has CDR1 DFQATT and CDR2 SNEGSKA (reference sequence). The CDR3 loop spans 13 amino acids. The CDR3 loop is CRPGRGSSTEAFF. CDR3 sequence (DNA): TGCAGACCAGGGAGGGGGAGTAGCACTGAAGCTTTCTTT.

This clonotype was observed many times. This chain links TRBV29-1 with TRBJ2-1; no clear D. The germline V and J ends were trimmed by 3 bases and 7 bases, with 19 bases remaining between them. The CDR3 runs to 15 residues. The germline V gene has CDR1 SQVTM and CDR2 ANQGSEA. The DNA for the CDR3 is TGCAGCGTTGACCTGGGCAGCAACGGTGTGAATGAGCAGTTCTTC. Its protein product is CSVDLGSNGVNEQFF.

This clonotype has at least ten counts. The gene calls are TRBV7-3 and TRBJ2-7, with 8 bases lining up with TRBD2. V dropped 4 bases and J dropped 2; count of bases not matched to a gene: 7. This CDR3 spans 15 amino acids. Germline V lookup: CDR1 SGHTA, CDR2 FQGTGA. In DNA, the CDR3 is TGTGCCAGCAGCTACATAGCGGGACGTACCTACGAGCAGTACTTC. This sequence encodes CASSYIAGRTYEQYF. Full variable domain (remainder filled in from reference TRBV7-3 and TRBJ2-7): GAGVSQTPSNKVTEKGKYVELRCDPISGHTALYWYRQSLGQGPEFLIYFQGTGAADDSGLPNDRFFAVRPEGSVSTLKIQRTERGDSAVYLCASSYIAGRTYEQYFGPGTRLTVT.

The rearrangement uses TRBV7-9 and TRBJ2-1; D is perhaps TRBD1 (5 bases). Trimming shortened V by 4 bases and J by 3 bases, and 13 bases separated the two germline ends. Germline V lookup: CDR1 SEHNR, CDR2 FQNEAQ (reference sequence). This CDR3 region has 15 residues. CDR3 DNA: TGTGCCAGCAGCTCAGGGCGTTTTCTCTACAATGAGCAGTTCTTC. Translating gives CASSSGRFLYNEQFF.

The gene calls are TRBV27 and TRBJ1-6; 9 nucleotides line up with TRBD1. The germline V gene encodes CDR1 MNHEY and CDR2 SMNVEV (reference sequence). The CDR3 has 17 amino acids. J gave up 7 bases and V 3 bases, and 10 bases lay outside the gene matches. CDR3 sequence: CASSFGTGIGKNSPLHF. The CDR3 DNA is TGTGCCAGCAGTTTCGGGACAGGGATCGGGAAAAATTCACCCCTCCACTTT.

The V gene is TRBV7-6, the J gene TRBJ2-3, with 9 bases that match TRBD2. Germline lookup yields CDR1 SGHVS and CDR2 FNYEAQ. V shed 3 bases and J 8 bases; nucleotides not matched to a gene: 9. The CDR3 sequence is 15 residues long. The CDR3 protein is CASSLTSGGPVTQYF. CDR3 DNA: TGTGCCAGCAGCTTGACTAGCGGAGGCCCGGTTACGCAGTATTTT.

This chain joins TRBV19 and TRBJ2-2; a weak D match, TRBD1 (6 bases). Germline V lookup: CDR1 LNHDA, CDR2 SQIVND (reference sequence). There are 17 residues in the CDR3. Trimming pared 4 bases from V and 1 base from J, leaving 16 bases between. The DNA for the CDR3 is TGTGCCAGTAGTAGACCAACCGGGACACTGAACACCGGGGAGCTGTTTTTT. Its translation: CASSRPTGTLNTGELFF.

The table lists this clonotype with many counts. This chain links TRBV7-2 with TRBJ1-5, with 11 nucleotides matching TRBD1. Germline CDR1 SGHTA, CDR2 FQGNSA. The CDR3 has 16 amino acids. With 2 bases clipped from V and 7 bases from J, the junction kept 7 bases outside the gene matches. The CDR3 reads CASSLWDRGAGQPQHF. The CDR3 DNA reads as TGTGCCAGCAGCTTATGGGACAGGGGGGCAGGGCAGCCCCAGCATTTT.

J is TRBJ2-2 and V is TRBV25-1; tentative D call: TRBD1 (6 bases). Germline-derived CDR1 and CDR2 are MGHDK and SYGVNS. V lost 2 bases and J lost 4, with 8 bases in between. The CDR3 length is 14 residues. The CDR3 region has the DNA TGTGCCAGCAGTGAACAGGGGACCACCGGGGAGCTGTTTTTT. Translated, it gives CASSEQGTTGELFF.

This clonotype came up many times. The rearrangement joins TRBV10-1 to TRBJ1-5, with 9 positions matching TRBD1. The germline V gene encodes CDR1 WNHNN and CDR2 SYGVQD (reference sequence). The CDR3 contains 12 residues. J lost 8 bases, V lost 5 bases, and 1 base had no gene match. The CDR3 sequence: CASSTGGKPQHF. CDR3 nucleotides: TGCGCCAGCAGTACAGGGGGCAAGCCCCAGCATTTT.